The 25 T cell receptor beta chains in this list originate from one sample, sequenced in a study of blood T cell repertoires in COVID-19 (TCRdb year 2020). Receptor amplification or capture employed the immunoSEQ multiplex PCR assay. The source is immuneACCESS, and TCRdb retained only in-frame sequences with V and J called. Part of the clones is not carried over; for the studies checked, unresolved V genes explain less than half of this, and the remainder is unexplained. Recorded for this sample are approximately 390,000 clones; around 87% of them occurred a single time. The biggest ten clones account for 6.5% of the sample. The sample consisted of peripheral blood. The receptors were sampled from a man between 18 and 29 years old with active or convalescent COVID-19.

In its sample, this clone was seen once. The DNA of the CDR3 is TGTGCCAGCAGTTCGGCGACAGGGAGAGAGCAGTACTTC. Its protein is CASSSATGREQYF. This chain connects TRBV6-6 to TRBJ2-7; 7 nucleotides match TRBD1. V gave up 4 bases and J gave up 7 bases; unmatched junction bases: 7. Germline CDR1 is MNHNY and CDR2 is SVGAGI (reference sequence). This CDR3 spans 13 amino acids.

The chain recombines TRBV7-9 with TRBJ1-2; a possible D gene is TRBD1 (6 bases). Trimming took off 7 bases at V and 2 bases at J, with 26 bases between the two ends. The CDR3 totals 18 residues. Germline loops: CDR1 SEHNR, CDR2 FQNEAQ (reference sequence). CDR3 amino acids: CASTRAWDIYLLNYGYTF. CDR3 sequence (DNA): TGTGCCAGCACCCGAGCCTGGGACATTTACCTCCTAAACTATGGCTACACCTTC. Full variable domain (missing parts from reference TRBV7-9 and TRBJ1-2): DTGVSQNPRHKITKRGQNVTFRCDPISEHNRLYWYRQTLGQGPEFLTYFQNEAQLEKSRLLSDRFSAERPKGSFSTLEIQRTEQGDSAMYLCASTRAWDIYLLNYGYTFGSGTRLTVV.

The V and J genes are TRBV19 and TRBJ2-7, with a weak D call TRBD1 (6 bases). From germline, CDR1 is LNHDA and CDR2 SQIVND (reference sequence). The CDR3 consists of 16 residues. The V gene lost 9 bases and the J gene lost 2 bases, with 23 bases spanning the gap. The CDR3 loop is CASPHSGVLGPYEQYF. In DNA, the CDR3 is TGTGCCAGCCCTCATTCAGGGGTTCTGGGTCCCTACGAGCAGTACTTC.

Only one count was recorded for this clone. This chain joins TRBV3-1 (or the pseudogene TRBV3-2) and TRBJ1-6; 7 bases align to TRBD1. V lost 4 bases to trimming and J lost 7 bases; unmatched junction nucleotides: 4. The CDR3 loop spans 14 amino acids. CDR1 is LGHDT, CDR2 YNNKEL, per germline (reference sequence). For the CDR3, the DNA is TGTGCCAGCAGCCTGGGACAGTCAAATTCACCCCTCCACTTT. As protein: CASSLGQSNSPLHF.

The rearrangement links TRBV6-5 to TRBJ2-5; possibly TRBD2 for D (6 bases). Trimming removed 2 bases at V and 4 bases at J, with 11 bases between. The CDR3 runs 14 residues. Germline lookup yields CDR1 MNHEY and CDR2 SVGAGI. CDR3 in amino acids: CASSYVEGGETQYF. CDR3 sequence (DNA): TGTGCCAGCAGTTACGTGGAGGGCGGAGAGACCCAGTACTTC.

The chain is built from TRBV7-3 and TRBJ2-5; perhaps TRBD1 as D (6 bases). Trimming took off 1 base at V and 5 bases at J, with 17 bases between the two ends. CDR1 and CDR2 (germline): SGHTA, FQGTGA. This CDR3 is 16 amino acids long. CDR3 nucleotide sequence: TGTGCCAGCAGCTTAAATTTGGCAGGGGCGGCGGAGACCCAGTACTTC. It specifies CASSLNLAGAAETQYF.

The rearrangement uses TRBV6-6 and TRBJ2-1, with TRBD2 matching 8 bases. This CDR3 comprises 15 residues. V dropped 7 bases and J dropped 8; count of bases not matched to a gene: 13. Germline CDR1 reads MNHNY; CDR2 reads SVGAGI (reference sequence). In DNA, the CDR3 is TGTGCCAGCAACCAAATCGCGGGAGGACATGATGAGCAGTTCTTC. Protein sequence: CASNQIAGGHDEQFF.

Details on this clone: At one end, the junction sequence differs from germline, possibly due to a read error. This chain uses TRBV29-1 with TRBJ2-6; D perhaps matches TRBD1 (5 bases). Germline assignment: CDR1 SQVTM and CDR2 ANQGSEA. This CDR3 has 14 amino acids. In DNA, the CDR3 is TGCAGCGTTGCGCGGTCCTCTGGGGCCAACGTGCTGACTTTC. It specifies CSVARSSGANVLTF.

This clone has a single count. The genes are TRBV7-9 and TRBJ2-7, with 9 bases identical to TRBD2. After removal of 1 base from V and 5 bases from J, the junction contained 6 bases not matched to a gene. The CDR3 spans 15 residues. Per germline, CDR1 SEHNR and CDR2 FQNEAQ (reference sequence). DNA of the CDR3: TGTGCCAGCAGCTTAGAAGCGGGAGGATACGACGAGCAGTACTTC. Translated, it gives CASSLEAGGYDEQYF.

This sequence joins TRBV18 and TRBJ1-1; 7 positions match TRBD1. This CDR3 has 14 amino acids. Unmatched junction bases numbered 6, after V lost 2 bases and J lost 6 bases. Germline-derived CDR1 and CDR2 are KGHSH and LQKENI. The CDR3 sequence is CASSPEQGTSEAFF. CDR3 coding DNA: TGTGCCAGCTCACCAGAACAGGGGACCTCTGAAGCTTTCTTT.

V gene TRBV5-1 combines with J gene TRBJ1-6; TRBD1 might be the D (6 bases). With 5 bases removed from V and 4 bases from J, the gap between germline ends came to 13 bases. Germline V gene sequence: CDR1 SGHRS, CDR2 YFSETQ. CDR3 length equals 15 residues. The CDR3 DNA sequence: TGCGCCAGCAGTCCTGGACAGATGTATAATTCACCCCTCCACTTT. Its protein product is CASSPGQMYNSPLHF.

V gene TRBV5-1 combines with J gene TRBJ1-1; 7 bases match TRBD1. This CDR3 has 14 residues. V shed 3 bases and J 3 bases; nucleotides not matched to a gene: 5. The germline gives CDR1 SGHRS, CDR2 YFSETQ. CDR3 amino acids: CASSSQGWDTEAFF. CDR3 sequence (DNA): TGCGCCAGCAGCTCACAGGGGTGGGACACTGAAGCTTTCTTT.

The chain has TRBV9 and TRBJ1-1; D is perhaps TRBD1 (6 bases). Trimming took 4 bases from V and 8 from J, leaving 21 bases between them. The length of the CDR3 is 15 residues. The germline V gene has CDR1 SGDLS and CDR2 YYNGEE. CDR3 nucleotide sequence: TGTGCCAGCAGCTTCCGGGGGGGGCCCGGAGGGGAAGCTTTCTTT. Translating it yields CASSFRGGPGGEAFF. Combining the CDR3 with reference TRBV9 and TRBJ1-1 gives the whole variable domain DSGVTQTPKHLITATGQRVTLRCSPRSGDLSVYWYQQSLDQGLQFLIQYYNGEERAKGNILERFSAQQFPDLHSELNLSSLELGDSALYFCASSFRGGPGGEAFFGQGTRLTVV.

The chain carries TRBV6-5 and TRBJ1-4; D is unresolved. CDR3 length: 11 amino acids. The V end was cut by 6 bases, the J end by 10 bases, with 9 bases between. Germline CDR1 is MNHEY and CDR2 is SVGAGI. The DNA for the CDR3 is TGTGCCAGCAGCCGGGGAGGAAAACTGTTTTTT. It yields the protein CASSRGGKLFF.

The chain links TRBV6-1 to TRBJ2-3; possible D gene TRBD2, 6 bases. Germline values: CDR1 MNHNS, CDR2 SASEGT. The V end was cut by 4 bases, the J end by 0 bases, with 17 bases between. This CDR3 region has 17 residues. CDR3 in DNA: TGTGCCAGCAGTGCCAAAGGATGGGGGGATAGCACAGATACGCAGTATTTT. Translating it yields CASSAKGWGDSTDTQYF.

The chain carries TRBV19 and TRBJ2-3; 12 bases are a match to TRBD2. This CDR3 has 15 residues. The germline gives CDR1 LNHDA, CDR2 SQIVND (reference sequence). Unmatched junction bases numbered 1, after V lost 3 bases and J lost 3 bases. CDR3 coding DNA: TGTGCCAGTAGTATCACTAGCGGGAGGACAGATACGCAGTATTTT. Its protein product is CASSITSGRTDTQYF.

The chain carries TRBV4-1 and TRBJ1-5; D is unresolved. CDR1 MGHRA and CDR2 YSYEKL come from the germline V gene. This CDR3 region has 15 residues. V lost 5 bases, J lost 1 base, and 12 bases lay in between. The CDR3 loop reads CASSESGLSNQPQHF. CDR3 in DNA: TGCGCCAGCAGCGAGAGTGGTTTGAGCAATCAGCCCCAGCATTTT.

The table lists this clone with a count of one. The chain employs TRBV27 and TRBJ2-7; no firm D call. CDR1 is MNHEY and CDR2 is SMNVEV in the germline V gene (reference sequence). Between the trimmed V and J ends, which lost 6 bases and 4 bases, there was a span of 13 bases. The CDR3 extends over 13 amino acids. CDR3 in DNA: TGTGCCAGCAGAAAGAAAACCAGTTACGAGCAGTACTTC. Its translation: CASRKKTSYEQYF.

This clone was counted a single time. The chain joins TRBV7-3 to TRBJ1-2; D is undetermined. Germline lookup yields CDR1 SGHTA and CDR2 FQGTGA. CDR3 length: 14 residues. The germline V and J ends were trimmed by 3 bases and 3 bases, with 11 bases remaining between them. Here the CDR3 reads CASSFGPQDYGYTF. Here the CDR3 DNA reads TGTGCCAGCAGCTTTGGGCCCCAGGACTATGGCTACACCTTC.

The V and J genes are TRBV19 and TRBJ1-2, with D possibly matching TRBD1 (6 bases). Germline lookup yields CDR1 LNHDA and CDR2 SQIVND (reference sequence). The CDR3 consists of 15 residues. V lost 6 bases to trimming and J lost 6 bases, with 20 bases between them. For the CDR3, the DNA is TGTGCCAGTAGCGTTGCAGGGGCGAAGCTGGATGGCTACACCTTC. Protein: CASSVAGAKLDGYTF.

The chain combines TRBV6-5 with TRBJ1-5, with D unclear. V lost 1 base to trimming and J lost 4 bases, with 5 bases between them. The CDR3 runs 13 residues. Germline CDR1 MNHEY, CDR2 SVGAGI. CDR3 in DNA: TGTGCCAGCAGTTACTTTTATAATCAGCCCCAGCATTTT. It is translated as CASSYFYNQPQHF.

The rearrangement joins TRBV7-2 to TRBJ1-1; possible D gene TRBD1, 5 bases. The CDR3 runs 14 residues. Per germline, CDR1 SGHTA and CDR2 FQGNSA. The V and J ends lost 5 bases and 0 bases respectively, with 10 bases between them. The CDR3 here is CASSRRGMNTEAFF. Here the CDR3 DNA reads TGTGCCAGCAGCCGCCGGGGGATGAACACTGAAGCTTTCTTT.

The CDR3 DNA is TGTGCCAGCAGTTACACGACAGGGGGGACTGAAGCTTTCTTT. Translating it yields CASSYTTGGTEAFF. The V and J genes are TRBV6-5 and TRBJ1-1; 9 bases agree with TRBD1. This CDR3 region has 14 residues. Unmatched junction bases numbered 3, after V lost 2 bases and J lost 5 bases. Germline V lookup: CDR1 MNHEY, CDR2 SVGAGI.

The rearrangement joins TRBV5-1 to TRBJ1-2; 10 nucleotides align to TRBD1. The CDR3 is 17 residues long. V lost 1 base to trimming and J lost 4 bases; unmatched junction nucleotides: 10. Germline V gene sequence: CDR1 SGHRS, CDR2 YFSETQ. CDR3 DNA: TGCGCCAGCAGCTTGAGGATGGAAGACAGGGGGCTCTATGGCTACACCTTC. Translated: CASSLRMEDRGLYGYTF.

This chain joins TRBV6-5 and TRBJ1-5; D possibly corresponds to TRBD1 (5 bases). Germline V gene sequence: CDR1 MNHEY, CDR2 SVGAGI. With 7 bases removed from V and 3 bases from J, the gap between germline ends came to 10 bases. The CDR3 totals 13 residues. This chain's CDR3 is CASKAQVNQPQHF. The CDR3 nucleotides are TGTGCCAGCAAGGCACAGGTCAATCAGCCCCAGCATTTT.